This TCR beta chain appears in the sequencing data of a study of shared clonotypes between healthy human individuals. Germline V CDR1 and CDR2: SQVTM, ANQGSEA. The CDR3 runs 13 residues. Clones were read by immunoSEQ multiplex PCR, and TCRdb kept only the in-frame ones, dropping some. This sample carries fewer than 2.5 million clones, over 85% of them seen once, and the ten largest clones take about 0.39%. Sequencing was carried out using naive CD4+ T cells from PBMCs. The subset was: CD45RA+ positively selected. The chain carries TRBV29-1 and TRBJ2-5; 8 positions agree with TRBD1. This clonotype was sampled from a young man in good health. Some clones in this sample may be carry-over from other donors' samples. Here the CDR3 DNA reads TGCAGGGCCCTGGCAGGGGGCAGCGAGACCCAGTACTTC. Translating it yields CRALAGGSETQYF.